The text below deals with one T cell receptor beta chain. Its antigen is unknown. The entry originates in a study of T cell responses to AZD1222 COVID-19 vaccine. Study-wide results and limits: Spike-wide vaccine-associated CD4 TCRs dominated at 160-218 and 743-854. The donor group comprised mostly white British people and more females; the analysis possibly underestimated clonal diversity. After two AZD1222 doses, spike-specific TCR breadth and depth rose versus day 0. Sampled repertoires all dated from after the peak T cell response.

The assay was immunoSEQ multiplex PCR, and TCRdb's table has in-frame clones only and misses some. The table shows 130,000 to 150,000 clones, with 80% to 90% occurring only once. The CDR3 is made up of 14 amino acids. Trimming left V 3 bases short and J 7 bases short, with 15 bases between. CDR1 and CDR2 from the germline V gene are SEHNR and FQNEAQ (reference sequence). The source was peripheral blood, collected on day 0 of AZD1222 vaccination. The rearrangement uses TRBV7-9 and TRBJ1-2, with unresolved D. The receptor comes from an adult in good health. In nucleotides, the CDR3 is TGTGCCAGCAGCTTCCTACCAGAGCGTCCTGGCTACACCTTC. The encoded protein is CASSFLPERPGYTF.